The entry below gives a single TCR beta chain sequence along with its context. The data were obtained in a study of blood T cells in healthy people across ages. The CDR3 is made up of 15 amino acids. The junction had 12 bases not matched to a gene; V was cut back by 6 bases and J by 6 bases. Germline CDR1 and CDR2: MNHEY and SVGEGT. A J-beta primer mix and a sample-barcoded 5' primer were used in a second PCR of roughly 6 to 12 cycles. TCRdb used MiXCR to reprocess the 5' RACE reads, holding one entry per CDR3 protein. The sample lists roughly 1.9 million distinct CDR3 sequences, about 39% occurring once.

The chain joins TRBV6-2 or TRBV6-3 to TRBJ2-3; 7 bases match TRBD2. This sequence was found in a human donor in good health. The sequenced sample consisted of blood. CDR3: CASSPKGGGSDTQYF. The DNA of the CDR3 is TGTGCCAGCAGCCCCAAGGGCGGGGGATCGGATACGCAGTATTTT.